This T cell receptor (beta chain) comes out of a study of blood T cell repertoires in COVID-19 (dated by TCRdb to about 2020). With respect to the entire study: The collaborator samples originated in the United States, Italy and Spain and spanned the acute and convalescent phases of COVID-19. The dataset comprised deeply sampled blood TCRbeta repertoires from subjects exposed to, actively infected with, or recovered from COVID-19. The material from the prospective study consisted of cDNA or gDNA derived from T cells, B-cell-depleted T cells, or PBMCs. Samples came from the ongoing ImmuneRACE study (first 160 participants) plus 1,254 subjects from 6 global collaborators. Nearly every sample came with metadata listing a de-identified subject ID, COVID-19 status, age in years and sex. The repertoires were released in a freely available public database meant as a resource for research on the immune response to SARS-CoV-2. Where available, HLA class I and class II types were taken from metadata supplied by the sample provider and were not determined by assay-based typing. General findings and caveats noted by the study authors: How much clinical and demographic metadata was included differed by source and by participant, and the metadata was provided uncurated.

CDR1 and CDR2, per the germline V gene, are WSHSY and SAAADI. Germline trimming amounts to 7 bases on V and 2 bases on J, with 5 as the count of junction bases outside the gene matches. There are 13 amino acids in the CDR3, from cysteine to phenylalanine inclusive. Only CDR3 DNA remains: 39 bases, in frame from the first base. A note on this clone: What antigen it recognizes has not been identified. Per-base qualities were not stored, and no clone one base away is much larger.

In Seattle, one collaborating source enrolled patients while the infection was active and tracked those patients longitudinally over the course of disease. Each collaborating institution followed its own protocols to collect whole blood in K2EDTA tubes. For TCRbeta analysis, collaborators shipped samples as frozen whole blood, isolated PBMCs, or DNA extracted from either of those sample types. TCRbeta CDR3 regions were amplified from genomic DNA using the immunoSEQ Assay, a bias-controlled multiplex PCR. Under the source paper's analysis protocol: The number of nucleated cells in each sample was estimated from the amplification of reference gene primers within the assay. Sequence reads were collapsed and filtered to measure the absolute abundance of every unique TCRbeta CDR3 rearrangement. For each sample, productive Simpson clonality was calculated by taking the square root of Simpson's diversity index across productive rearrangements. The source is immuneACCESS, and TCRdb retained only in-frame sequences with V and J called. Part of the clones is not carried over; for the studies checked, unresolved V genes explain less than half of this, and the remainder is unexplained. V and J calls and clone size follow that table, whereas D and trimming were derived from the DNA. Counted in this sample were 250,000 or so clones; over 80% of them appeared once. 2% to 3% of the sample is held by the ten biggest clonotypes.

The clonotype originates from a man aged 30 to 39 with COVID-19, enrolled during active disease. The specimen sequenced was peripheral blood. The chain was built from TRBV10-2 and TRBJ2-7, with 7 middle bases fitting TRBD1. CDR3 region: CASTAGGAYEQYF. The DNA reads TGCGCCAGCACCGCAGGGGGTGCCTACGAGCAGTACTTC.